Each of the 13 T cell receptor beta chains below was sequenced from the same sample in a study of blood T cell repertoires in COVID-19. Assay: immunoSEQ multiplex PCR; the TCRdb copy retains only in-frame clones and omits some. The sample has fewer than 400,000 clones; over 90% are singletons. Source material: PBMCs or T cells enriched from blood (not recorded which). These receptors were obtained from a woman aged 25 to 39 who had been exposed to COVID-19.

The chain combines TRBV7-9 with TRBJ2-5, with 10 bases aligning to TRBD2. CDR3 length: 15 residues. Trimming at V came to 5 bases and at J to 1 base, leaving 4 bases not matched to a gene. The germline V gene has CDR1 SEHNR and CDR2 FQNEAQ (reference sequence). CDR3: CASSVGTSVQETQYF. CDR3 sequence (DNA): TGTGCCAGCAGCGTCGGGACTAGCGTCCAAGAGACCCAGTACTTC.

The chain has TRBV28 and TRBJ1-1; TRBD1 might be the D (5 bases). The V end was cut by 3 bases, the J end by 8 bases, with 13 bases between. Germline V gene data show CDR1 as MDHEN and CDR2 as SYDVKM. The CDR3 has 13 amino acids. CDR3 loop: CASSLGQIAEAFF. In nucleotides, the CDR3 is TGTGCCAGCAGTTTGGGGCAGATAGCAGAAGCTTTCTTT.

J is TRBJ1-1 and V is TRBV2, with D tentatively TRBD1 (6 bases). The V end lost 4 bases, the J end lost 5 bases, and 14 bases lay between the germline ends. Germline V gene sequence: CDR1 SNHLY, CDR2 FYNNEI. The CDR3 loop spans 14 amino acids. CDR3 nucleotides: TGTGCCAGCAGTGCGGCAGCCACAGGGACTGAAGCTTTCTTT. Its translation is CASSAAATGTEAFF.

The gene calls are TRBV7-8 and TRBJ1-2, with D unresolved. This CDR3 region has 12 residues. Germline V CDR1 and CDR2: SGHVS, FQNEAQ. Trimming took off 5 bases at V and 4 bases at J, with 8 bases between the two ends. This CDR3 reads CASSPATYGYTF. CDR3 coding DNA: TGTGCCAGCAGCCCCGCTACCTATGGCTACACCTTC.

The genes are TRBV10-3 and TRBJ2-7; 10 nucleotides agree with TRBD1. V was pared by 8 bases and J by 6 bases, with 7 bases of the junction left unmatched. The CDR3 is made up of 13 amino acids. Germline CDR1 reads ENHRY; CDR2 reads SYGVKD. CDR3 nucleotides: TGTGCCATCGGTAGGGACAGGGGAATCGAGCAGTACTTC. Amino acid sequence: CAIGRDRGIEQYF.

The chain has TRBV20-1 and TRBJ1-1; D is unclear. The CDR3 is made up of 11 amino acids. Per germline, CDR1 DFQATT and CDR2 SNEGSKA (reference sequence). The V gene lost 7 bases and the J gene lost 10 bases, with 16 bases spanning the gap. The CDR3: CSVALPLRAFF. DNA for the CDR3: TGCAGTGTAGCCCTCCCCCTACGAGCTTTCTTT.

V usage is TRBV2 and J usage is TRBJ2-3; 8 bases match TRBD2. This CDR3 spans 16 amino acids. Germline CDR1 and CDR2: SNHLY and FYNNEI. V gave up 0 bases and J gave up 6 bases; unmatched junction bases: 8. This CDR3 is CASSEAAGGLRDTQYF. The CDR3, as DNA: TGTGCCAGCAGTGAAGCCGCGGGGGGCCTTAGGGATACGCAGTATTTT.

The rearrangement uses TRBV19 and TRBJ1-3, with D possibly matching TRBD1 (5 bases). Trimming removed 3 bases from V and 0 bases from J, with 12 bases in between. The CDR3 loop spans 16 amino acids. The germline gives CDR1 LNHDA, CDR2 SQIVND (reference sequence). The CDR3 nucleotides are TGTGCCAGTAGTATGGGACTCCTTAGCTCTGGAAACACCATATATTTT. It translates to CASSMGLLSSGNTIYF.

On this clone: In the same sample, other DNA sequences code for this CDR3. V and J are TRBV3-1 (or the pseudogene TRBV3-2) and TRBJ1-1, with 7 nucleotides matching TRBD1. V lost 5 bases to trimming and J lost 2 bases; unmatched junction nucleotides: 2. Germline V gives CDR1 LGHDT, CDR2 YNNKEL (reference sequence). The CDR3 loop spans 13 amino acids. CDR3 protein: CASSWTGNTEAFF. The CDR3 DNA reads as TGTGCCAGCAGCTGGACAGGAAACACTGAAGCTTTCTTT.

The chain carries TRBV6-2 or TRBV6-3 and TRBJ1-5; D ambiguous. The CDR3 extends over 14 amino acids. Per germline, CDR1 MNHEY and CDR2 SVGEGT. The V end lost 4 bases, the J end lost 6 bases, and 13 bases lay between the germline ends. The CDR3 coding sequence is TGTGCCAGCAGTTCACGGGTGCTGGGTCAGCCCCAGCATTTT. It translates to CASSSRVLGQPQHF.

This clone was seen once. The chain joins TRBV5-1 to TRBJ2-1; 13 nucleotides align to TRBD2. This CDR3 has 15 residues. V lost 4 bases and J lost 5; bases outside the gene matches: 3. Germline V gene sequence: CDR1 SGHRS, CDR2 YFSETQ. The chain's CDR3 is CASSIGTSGNNEQFF. In nucleotides, the CDR3 is TGCGCCAGCAGCATAGGGACTAGCGGGAACAATGAGCAGTTCTTC.

The rearrangement links TRBV19 to TRBJ1-2; TRBD1 matches at 9 bases. Trimming cost V 6 bases and J 0 bases; bases outside gene matches: 8. CDR3 size: 16 residues. Germline CDR1 reads LNHDA; CDR2 reads SQIVND (reference sequence). The CDR3 is CASRTGTGKANYGYTF. The CDR3 nucleotides are TGTGCCAGTAGAACCGGGACAGGGAAGGCTAACTATGGCTACACCTTC. Variable domain in full (rest from reference TRBV19 and TRBJ1-2): DGGITQSPKYLFRKEGQNVTLSCEQNLNHDAMYWYRQDPGQGLRLIYYSQIVNDFQKGDIAEGYSVSREKKESFPLTVTSAQKNPTAFYLCASRTGTGKANYGYTFGSGTRLTVV.

This clone was seen more than once but under ten times. This chain links TRBV4-2 with TRBJ1-5; 9 bases line up with TRBD1. Germline-derived CDR1 and CDR2 are LGHNA and YNFKEQ. After removal of 5 bases from V and 4 bases from J, the junction contained 15 bases not matched to a gene. The CDR3 sequence is 18 residues long. CDR3 nucleotides: TGTGCCAGCAGCTCGATCCTGTCGGGGACAGGGCAGAATCAGCCCCAGCATTTT. Translation: CASSSILSGTGQNQPQHF.